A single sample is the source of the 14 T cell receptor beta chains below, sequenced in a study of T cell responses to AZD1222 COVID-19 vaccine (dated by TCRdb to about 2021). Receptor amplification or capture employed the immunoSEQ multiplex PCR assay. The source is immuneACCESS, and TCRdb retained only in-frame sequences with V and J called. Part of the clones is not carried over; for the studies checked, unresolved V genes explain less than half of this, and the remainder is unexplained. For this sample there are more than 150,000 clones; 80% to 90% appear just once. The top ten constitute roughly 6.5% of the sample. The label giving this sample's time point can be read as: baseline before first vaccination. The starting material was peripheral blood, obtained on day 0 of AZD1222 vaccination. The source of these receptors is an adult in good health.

CDR3 amino acids: CAISATGSGGYTF. In nucleotides, the CDR3 is TGTGCCATCAGTGCAACGGGGAGCGGAGGCTACACCTTC. The chain carries TRBV10-3 and TRBJ1-2, with unresolved D. Trimming took 4 bases from V and 8 from J, leaving 14 bases between them. CDR1 is ENHRY and CDR2 is SYGVKD in the germline V gene. This CDR3 comprises 13 residues.

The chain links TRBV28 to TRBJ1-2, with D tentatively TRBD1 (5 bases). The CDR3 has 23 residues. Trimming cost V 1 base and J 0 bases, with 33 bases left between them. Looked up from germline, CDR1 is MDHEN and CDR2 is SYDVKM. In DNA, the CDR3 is TGTGCCAGCAGTTTATTTTTCTTGGGGTCCACAGGAAAACGGAATCAAGCTAACTATGGCTACACCTTC. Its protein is CASSLFFLGSTGKRNQANYGYTF.

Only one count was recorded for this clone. As DNA, the CDR3 is TGTGCCAGCAGTTTTATGGCAGGGCTGGGAAAACTGTTTTTT. It specifies CASSFMAGLGKLFF. The J gene is TRBJ1-4, the V gene TRBV27, with a weak D call TRBD1 (5 bases). V shed 3 bases and J shed 10 bases, with 15 bases lying between them. The CDR3 is made up of 14 amino acids. The V gene's germline CDR1 is MNHEY and CDR2 SMNVEV (reference sequence).

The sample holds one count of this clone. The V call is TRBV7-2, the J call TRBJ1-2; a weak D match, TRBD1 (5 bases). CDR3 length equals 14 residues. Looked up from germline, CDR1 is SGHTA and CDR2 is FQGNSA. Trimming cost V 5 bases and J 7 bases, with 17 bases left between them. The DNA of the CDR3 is TGTGCCAGCAGCCAGTGGGCAGGGAATGGTGGCTACACCTTC. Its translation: CASSQWAGNGGYTF.

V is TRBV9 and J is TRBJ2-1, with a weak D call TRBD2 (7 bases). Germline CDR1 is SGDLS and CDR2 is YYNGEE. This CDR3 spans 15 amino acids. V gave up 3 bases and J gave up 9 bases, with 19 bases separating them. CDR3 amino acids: CASSAHVGGPGEQFF. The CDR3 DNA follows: TGTGCCAGCAGCGCGCACGTGGGGGGGCCCGGTGAGCAGTTCTTC.

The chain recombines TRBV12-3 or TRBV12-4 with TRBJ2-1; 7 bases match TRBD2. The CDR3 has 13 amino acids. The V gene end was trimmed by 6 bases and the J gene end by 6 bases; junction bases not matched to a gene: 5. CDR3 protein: CASSPGGLNEQFF. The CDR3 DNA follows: TGTGCCAGCAGCCCGGGGGGTCTCAATGAGCAGTTCTTC.

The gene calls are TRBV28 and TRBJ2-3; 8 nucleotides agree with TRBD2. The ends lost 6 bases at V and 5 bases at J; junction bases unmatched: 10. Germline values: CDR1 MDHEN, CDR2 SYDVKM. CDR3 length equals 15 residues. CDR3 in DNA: TGTGCCAGCAGCCTAAGCGGGAGTGAGGGAGATACGCAGTATTTT. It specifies CASSLSGSEGDTQYF.

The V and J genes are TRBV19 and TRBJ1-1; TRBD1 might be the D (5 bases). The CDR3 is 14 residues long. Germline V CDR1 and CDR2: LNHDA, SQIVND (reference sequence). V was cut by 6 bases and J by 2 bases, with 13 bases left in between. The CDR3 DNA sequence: TGTGCCAGTAGGATTGAGGGGCCCAACACTGAAGCTTTCTTT. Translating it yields CASRIEGPNTEAFF.

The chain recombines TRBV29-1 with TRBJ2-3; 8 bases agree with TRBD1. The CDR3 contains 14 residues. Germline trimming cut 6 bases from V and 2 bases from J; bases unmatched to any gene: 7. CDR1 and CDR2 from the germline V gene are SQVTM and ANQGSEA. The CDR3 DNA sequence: TGCAGCGTCTCGACAGGGGCCAACACAGATACGCAGTATTTT. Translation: CSVSTGANTDTQYF.

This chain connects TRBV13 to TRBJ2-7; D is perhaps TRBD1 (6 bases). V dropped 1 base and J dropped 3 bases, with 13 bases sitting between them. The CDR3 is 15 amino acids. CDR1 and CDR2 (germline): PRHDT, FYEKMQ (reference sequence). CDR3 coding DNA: TGTGCCAGCAGCTTAGCGGACAGAGGGAACTACGAGCAGTACTTC. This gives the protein CASSLADRGNYEQYF.

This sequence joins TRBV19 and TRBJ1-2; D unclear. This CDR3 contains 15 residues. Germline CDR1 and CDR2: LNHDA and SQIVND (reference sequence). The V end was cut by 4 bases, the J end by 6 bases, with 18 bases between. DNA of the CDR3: TGTGCCAGTAGTAACACCTTCGACCGACTAGATGGCTACACCTTC. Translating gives CASSNTFDRLDGYTF.

The DNA for the CDR3 is TGTGCCAGCAGCTCACCGGACAGGCACCTGGGCAATGGCTACACCTTC. This sequence encodes CASSSPDRHLGNGYTF. This sequence joins TRBV7-2 and TRBJ1-2, with 7 nucleotides matching TRBD1. From germline, CDR1 is SGHTA and CDR2 FQGNSA. V lost 4 bases, J lost 6 bases, and 14 bases stayed unmatched. The CDR3 totals 16 residues. Variable domain in full (rest from reference TRBV7-2 and TRBJ1-2): GAGVSQSPSNKVTEKGKDVELRCDPISGHTALYWYRQSLGQGLEFLIYFQGNSAPDKSGLPSDRFSAERTGGSVSTLTIQRTQQEDSAVYLCASSSPDRHLGNGYTFGSGTRLTVV.

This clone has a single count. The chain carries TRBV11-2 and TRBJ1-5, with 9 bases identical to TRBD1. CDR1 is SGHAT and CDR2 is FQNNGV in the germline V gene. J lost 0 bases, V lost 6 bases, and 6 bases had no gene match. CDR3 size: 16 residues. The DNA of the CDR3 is TGTGCCAGCAGTCCCGGGACAGGGCCTAGCAATCAGCCCCAGCATTTT. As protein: CASSPGTGPSNQPQHF.

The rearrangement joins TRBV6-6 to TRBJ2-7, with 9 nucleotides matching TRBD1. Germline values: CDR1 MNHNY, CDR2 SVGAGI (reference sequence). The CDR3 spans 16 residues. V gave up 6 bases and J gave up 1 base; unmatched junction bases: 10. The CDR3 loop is CASSFTGTGTSYEQYF. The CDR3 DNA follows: TGTGCCAGCAGCTTCACCGGGACAGGGACTTCCTACGAGCAGTACTTC.